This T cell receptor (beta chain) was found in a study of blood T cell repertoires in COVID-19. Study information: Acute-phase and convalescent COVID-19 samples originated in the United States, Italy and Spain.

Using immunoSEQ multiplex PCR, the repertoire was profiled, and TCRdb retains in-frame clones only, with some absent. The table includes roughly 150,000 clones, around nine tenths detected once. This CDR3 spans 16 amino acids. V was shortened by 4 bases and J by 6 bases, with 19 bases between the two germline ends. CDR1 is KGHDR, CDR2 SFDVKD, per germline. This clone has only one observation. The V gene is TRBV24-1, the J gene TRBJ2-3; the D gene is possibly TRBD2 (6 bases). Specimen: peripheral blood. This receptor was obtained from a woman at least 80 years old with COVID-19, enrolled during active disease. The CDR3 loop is CATSDPGRGPGDTQYF. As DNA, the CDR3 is TGTGCCACCAGTGACCCTGGGCGGGGTCCAGGGGATACGCAGTATTTT.